This entry concerns a single TCR beta chain. Its antigen is not identified. The data belong to a study of T cell responses to AZD1222 COVID-19 vaccine. Findings and caveats of the study: Repertoire sampling was restricted to post-peak T cell response timepoints. The study reported that nearly half of spike-specific TCRs target unmutated variant regions.

The germline CDR1 and CDR2 sequences are MNHNY and SVGAGI (reference sequence). Trimming shortened V by 8 bases and J by 1 base, and 12 bases separated the two germline ends. This CDR3 has 14 amino acids. Here immunoSEQ multiplex PCR was the method, and the copy in TCRdb shows in-frame clones only, minus some. The sample has 100,000 to 150,000 clones; about nine tenths are singletons. The TCR originated in an adult in good health. The sample in question was peripheral blood, obtained on day 0 of AZD1222 vaccination. The V call is TRBV6-6, the J call TRBJ1-5; no reliable D call. The DNA for the CDR3 is TGTGCCAGCGTGCCCGCAATCAGCAATCAGCCCCAGCATTTT. Its protein is CASVPAISNQPQHF.